Listed below are T cell receptor beta chains from one sample, sequenced in a study of T-cell memory formation after mild COVID-19. One entry per CDR3 protein, called by TCRdb with MiXCR from the 5' RACE reads. The sample consists of over 450,000 distinct CDR3 sequences, just over 20% of them appearing once. The sample was PBMCs or a T cell subset sorted from them (not recorded which). The source is an adult woman who had mild COVID-19 (a few samples of this study predate the infection). Cell type and time point are not known. Both conserved end residues are part of each CDR3. D genes are given only for firm matches. Size values are once, few and many counts, or a class for expanded clones, and some rows have none.

cdr3_length	v_call	d_call	clone_size	j_call	cdr3_aa	cdr3_nt
15	TRBV7-3	.	few	TRBJ2-2	CASRSGTANTGELFF	TGTGCCAGCAGATCCGGGACTGCTAACACCGGGGAGCTGTTTTTT
15	TRBV24-1	TRBD1	.	TRBJ2-7	CATSDTGTASYEQYF	TGTGCCACCAGTGACACCGGGACAGCGAGCTACGAGCAGTACTTC
14	TRBV4-1	.	.	TRBJ2-1	CASSQGSHLTEQFF	TGCGCCAGCAGCCAAGGCAGCCATCTTACTGAGCAGTTCTTC
13	TRBV4-1	.	.	TRBJ2-1	CASSQRSYNEQFF	TGCGCCAGCAGCCAAAGGTCCTACAATGAGCAGTTCTTC
17	TRBV6-5	TRBD2	.	TRBJ2-1	CASSYSTEREINNEQFF	TGTGCCAGCAGTTACTCGACGGAGCGGGAGATTAACAATGAGCAGTTCTTC
15	TRBV20-1	TRBD2	many	TRBJ2-7	CSARDRREAAYEQYF	TGCAGTGCTAGAGATCGGCGGGAGGCAGCCTACGAGCAGTACTTC
17	TRBV4-1	TRBD1	.	TRBJ2-7	CASSHPHGGQGGYEQYF	TGCGCCAGCAGCCACCCCCATGGGGGACAGGGGGGCTACGAGCAGTACTTC
12	TRBV13	.	.	TRBJ1-1	CASSQTRGEAFF	TGTGCCAGCAGTCAGACGCGGGGTGAAGCTTTCTTT
14	TRBV5-1	TRBD2	.	TRBJ2-7	CASSPIAGDYEQYF	TGCGCCAGCAGCCCCATAGCGGGAGACTACGAGCAGTACTTC
18	TRBV7-6	TRBD2	.	TRBJ2-5	CASSLEGLAGGPPETQYF	TGTGCCAGCAGCTTGGAGGGACTAGCGGGGGGCCCGCCCGAGACCCAGTACTTC
14	TRBV4-1	.	.	TRBJ1-2	CASSQVGGRLGYTF	TGCGCCAGCAGCCAAGTGGGGGGGAGGTTGGGCTACACCTTC
13	TRBV6-5	.	few	TRBJ1-1	CASSSRIPTEAFF	TGTGCCAGCAGTTCGCGAATTCCCACTGAAGCTTTCTTT
14	TRBV19	TRBD1	few	TRBJ1-1	CASSTGQQRAEAFF	TGTGCCAGTAGTACGGGACAGCAGCGTGCTGAAGCTTTCTTT
14	TRBV2	TRBD1	.	TRBJ1-1	CASSGGQDNTEAFF	TGTGCCAGCAGTGGGGGACAGGATAACACTGAAGCTTTCTTT
15	TRBV5-1	TRBD1	few	TRBJ1-2	CASSSRDRGIYGYTF	TGCGCCAGCAGCTCCAGGGACAGGGGAATCTATGGCTACACCTTC
15	TRBV20-1	.	.	TRBJ1-1	CSARLIPGGYTEAFF	TGCAGTGCTCGCCTCATTCCGGGGGGATACACTGAAGCTTTCTTT
16	TRBV4-2	.	few	TRBJ2-3	CASSQGISPSTDTQYF	TGTGCCAGCAGCCAAGGGATTAGCCCTAGCACAGATACGCAGTATTTT
13	TRBV7-8	TRBD2	.	TRBJ2-7	CASSELAGGEQYF	TGTGCCAGCAGCGAACTAGCGGGAGGCGAGCAGTACTTC
14	TRBV5-5	TRBD1	.	TRBJ2-7	CASTPGQGGYEQYF	TGTGCCAGCACTCCTGGACAGGGCGGTTACGAGCAGTACTTC
16	TRBV5-4	.	.	TRBJ2-1	CASSLVGRGPYNEQFF	TGTGCCAGCAGCTTGGTCGGGAGGGGGCCCTACAATGAGCAGTTCTTC
14	TRBV6-5	.	few	TRBJ2-5	CASSFGRTQETQYF	TGTGCCAGCAGTTTCGGGCGAACCCAAGAGACCCAGTACTTC
17	TRBV7-2	TRBD1	few	TRBJ2-2	CASRSPRTGWDTGELFF	TGTGCCAGCAGATCCCCACGGACAGGGTGGGACACCGGGGAGCTGTTTTTT
15	TRBV6-5	.	few	TRBJ1-1	CASSYSMIGRTEAFF	TGTGCCAGCAGTTACTCGATGATAGGGCGGACTGAAGCTTTCTTT
16	TRBV9	TRBD2	.	TRBJ2-5	CASSARASGTEETQYF	TGTGCCAGCAGCGCGAGGGCTAGCGGGACAGAAGAGACCCAGTACTTC
14	TRBV7-7	.	.	TRBJ2-5	CASSLGGPRETQYF	TGTGCTAGCAGCTTAGGAGGCCCACGAGAGACCCAGTACTTC
16	TRBV5-6	.	.	TRBJ2-5	CASSLLEGSGSETQYF	TGTGCCAGCAGCTTGTTGGAAGGGTCAGGGTCGGAGACCCAGTACTTC
15	TRBV6-5	.	.	TRBJ2-7	CASSYDRQGVYEQYF	TGTGCCAGCAGTTACGACAGGCAAGGCGTCTACGAGCAGTACTTC
15	TRBV19	TRBD1	few	TRBJ1-1	CASRRQGGSVTEAFF	TGTGCCAGTAGAAGACAGGGGGGGTCTGTCACTGAAGCTTTCTTT
14	TRBV15	.	.	TRBJ1-5	CATSRQLNNQPQHF	TGTGCCACCAGCAGACAATTAAATAATCAGCCCCAGCATTTT
15	TRBV7-8	TRBD2	.	TRBJ2-1	CASSLDGVAGNEQFF	TGTGCCAGCAGCTTAGACGGCGTAGCGGGCAATGAGCAGTTCTTC
16	TRBV7-9	.	few	TRBJ2-3	CASSPPFGLGPDTQYF	TGTGCCAGCAGCCCCCCGTTTGGTTTGGGGCCAGATACGCAGTATTTT
16	TRBV12-3/TRBV12-4	TRBD2	few	TRBJ2-7	CASSLRGGSSTYEQYF	TGTGCCAGCAGTTTAAGGGGAGGGTCATCAACCTACGAGCAGTACTTC
16	TRBV10-2	TRBD2	.	TRBJ2-2	CASSESGTSGIWELFF	TGCGCCAGCAGTGAGTCAGGGACTAGCGGGATCTGGGAGCTGTTTTTT
16	TRBV14	TRBD1	.	TRBJ1-2	CASSQDWGQVDYGYTF	TGTGCCAGCAGCCAAGACTGGGGACAGGTTGACTATGGCTACACCTTC
15	TRBV20-1	TRBD1	.	TRBJ1-4	CSASQGARSNEKLFF	TGCAGTGCTAGTCAGGGGGCTCGGTCTAATGAAAAACTGTTTTTT
15	TRBV12-5	.	many	TRBJ2-2	CASGLGPMNTGELFF	TGTGCTAGTGGTTTGGGACCCATGAACACCGGGGAGCTGTTTTTT
16	TRBV7-8	TRBD1	.	TRBJ2-5	CASRDQGAVVQETQYF	TGTGCCAGCAGGGATCAGGGGGCCGTTGTCCAAGAGACCCAGTACTTC
15	TRBV12-3/TRBV12-4	TRBD1	many	TRBJ1-1	CASSRTGATNTEAFF	TGTGCCAGCAGCAGGACAGGAGCTACGAACACTGAAGCTTTCTTT
14	TRBV6-2/TRBV6-3	.	few	TRBJ1-1	CASRDTWGNTEAFF	TGTGCCAGCAGGGACACCTGGGGTAACACTGAAGCTTTCTTT